One and the same sample provided the 21 T cell receptor beta chains below, sequenced in a study of tumor-infiltrating lymphocytes in primary liver carcinoma. Production of TCR beta cDNA used about 500 ng total RNA together with a constant-region primer. Three nested multiplex PCR rounds, a slightly modified ARM-PCR method, built the TCR beta libraries. Rounds one and two of PCR, each of roughly 10 cycles, were primed with TRBV1-TRBV30 forward primers and a C-beta reverse primer. From the multiplex PCR reads, TCRdb called clonotypes with MiXCR, one entry per CDR3 protein. The table includes fewer than 400,000 distinct CDR3 sequences, 50% to 70% detected once. Alongside blood RNA obtained from unsorted whole blood, germline DNA was also extracted. The source material was peripheral blood. Receptor source: a man between 35 and 55 years old with primary liver carcinoma and hepatitis B virus infection.

This chain joins TRBV6-6 and TRBJ2-1; TRBD2 might be the D (6 bases). With 10 bases removed from V and 7 bases from J, the gap between germline ends came to 23 bases. Germline-derived CDR1 and CDR2 are MNHNY and SVGAGI (reference sequence). The CDR3 runs to 15 residues. Here the CDR3 reads CAITERLTGENEQFF. DNA for the CDR3: TGTGCCATCACCGAGAGACTAACGGGGGAAAATGAGCAGTTCTTC.

Points on this clonotype: A much bigger clone sits one base away, suggesting this may be a read error. The chain links TRBV6-1 to TRBJ2-7; D unresolved. Germline V lookup: CDR1 MNHNS, CDR2 SASEGT. Trimming left V 7 bases short and J 2 bases short, with 12 bases between. This CDR3 region has 13 residues. Written as DNA, the CDR3 is TGTGCCAGCACTGATGTGGGTGCCTACGAGCAGTACTTC. Its protein is CASTDVGAYEQYF.

This clonotype was seen many times. The chain links TRBV5-5 to TRBJ2-3, with 10 nucleotides matching TRBD2. V trimming: 4 bases; J trimming: 6 bases; junction bases outside the gene matches: 11. Per the germline V gene, CDR1 is SGHKS and CDR2 is YYEKEE (reference sequence). The CDR3 contains 16 residues. This chain's CDR3 is CASSLLAAGGGDTQYF. The DNA for the CDR3 is TGTGCCAGCAGCCTCTTAGCAGCGGGAGGGGGGGATACGCAGTATTTT. Full variable domain (remainder filled in from reference TRBV5-5 and TRBJ2-3): DAGVTQSPTHLIKTRGQQVTLRCSPISGHKSVSWYQQVLGQGPQFIFQYYEKEERGRGNFPDRFSARQFPNYSSELNVNALLLGDSALYLCASSLLAAGGGDTQYFGPGTRLTVL.

This clonotype was seen more than once but under ten times. The chain employs TRBV5-6 and TRBJ2-7, with 13 bases lining up with TRBD2. CDR1 is SGHDT and CDR2 is YYEEEE in the germline V gene. CDR3 length: 16 residues. Trimming cost V 2 bases and J 9 bases; bases outside gene matches: 11. The chain's CDR3 is CASSFGLGLAGDGQYF. The CDR3, as DNA: TGTGCCAGCAGCTTCGGGTTAGGACTAGCGGGAGACGGGCAGTACTTC.

J is TRBJ2-7 and V is TRBV10-1, with 10 bases aligning to TRBD1. Trimming removed 6 bases from V and 5 bases from J; junction bases left unmatched: 19. Looked up from germline, CDR1 is WNHNN and CDR2 is SYGVQD (reference sequence). CDR3 size: 18 residues. CDR3 region: CASRAGFRNRDRGNEQYF. In nucleotides, the CDR3 is TGCGCCAGCAGAGCCGGATTCCGGAATCGGGACAGGGGCAACGAGCAGTACTTC.

This clonotype was observed once. At one of its ends the junction is not consistent with the germline gene, which may arise from a read error. The J gene is TRBJ2-1, the V gene TRBV4-3; the match to TRBD2 covers 12 bases. Germline loops: CDR1 LGHNA, CDR2 YSLEER. The CDR3 is 18 residues long. CDR3 region: CARSQELSGLAGYNERFF. In DNA, the CDR3 is TGCGCCCGCAGCCAGGAGTTGTCGGGACTAGCGGGTTACAATGAGCGGTTCTTC.

This chain links TRBV7-9 with TRBJ2-7; TRBD2 agrees at 14 bases. The CDR3 covers 18 residues. Germline V gives CDR1 SEHNR, CDR2 FQNEAQ (reference sequence). The junction had 11 bases not matched to a gene; V was cut back by 5 bases and J by 2 bases. This CDR3 reads CASSAGGLAGGTAYEQYF. The CDR3 DNA reads as TGTGCCAGCAGCGCCGGAGGACTAGCGGGAGGTACCGCCTACGAGCAGTACTTC.

A word on this clonotype: This may be a read error, as it is one base from a much larger clone. The gene calls are TRBV12-3 or TRBV12-4 and TRBJ1-2; D not resolved. CDR3 length: 15 amino acids. V lost 7 bases and J 3 bases, leaving 18 bases between the germline ends. Here the CDR3 reads CASNTTPAGHYGYTF. DNA of the CDR3: TGTGCCAGCAATACCACCCCAGCCGGGCACTATGGCTACACCTTC.

This chain connects TRBV30 to TRBJ2-7, with D possibly TRBD2 on 5 matching bases. The V and J ends lost 1 base and 7 bases respectively, with 11 bases between them. This CDR3 region has 12 residues. Germline V gene lookup returns CDR1 GTSNPN and CDR2 SVGIG (reference sequence). Here the CDR3 DNA reads TGTGCCTGGAGTGGAGGGCCACGGGAGCAGTACTTC. It is translated as CAWSGGPREQYF.

Of note for this clonotype: The conserved final phenylalanine or tryptophan is absent from the CDR3, which likely points to a read error. This chain uses TRBV6-6 with TRBJ2-4; D ambiguous. This CDR3 is built from 11 residues. Germline V lookup: CDR1 MNHNY, CDR2 SVGAGI (reference sequence). The germline V and J ends were trimmed by 2 bases and 9 bases, with 5 bases remaining between them. The CDR3 bases are TGTGCCAGCAGTTACGAAGGCATTCAGTACCTT. Its translation is CASSYEGIQYL.

As concerns this clonotype: Just one base apart from a much larger clone, this may be a read error. CDR3 DNA: TGTGCCAGCAGTTACTCTCCCGGGACAGGTTCGGGCACAGATACGCAGTATTTT. This gives the protein CASSYSPGTGSGTDTQYF. V and J are TRBV6-5 and TRBJ2-3; 8 nucleotides match TRBD1. Looked up from germline, CDR1 is MNHEY and CDR2 is SVGAGI. The CDR3 has 18 amino acids. Trimming took 0 bases from V and 1 from J; bases not matched to a gene: 9.

Note on this clonotype: One base away lies a much larger clone, so this may be a sequencing read error. This rearrangement joins TRBV6-5 to TRBJ1-4, with 10 bases that match TRBD1. Germline V gene sequence: CDR1 MNHEY, CDR2 SVGAGI. The CDR3 has 13 amino acids. CDR3 protein: CASSLRTGGKLSF. CDR3 nucleotides: TGTGCCAGCAGCCTCAGGACAGGGGGGAAACTGTCTTTT.

In this sample, this clonotype turned up once. The chain links TRBV30 to TRBJ2-1; D gene unclear. This CDR3 region has 15 residues. The germline V gene has CDR1 GTSNPN and CDR2 SVGIG (reference sequence). Deletions cut 0 bases from V and 2 bases from J, with 11 bases between. This CDR3 reads CAWSVLTGPYNEQFF. Written as DNA, the CDR3 is TGTGCCTGGAGTGTATTAACTGGCCCCTACAATGAGCAGTTCTTC.

V gene TRBV9 combines with J gene TRBJ2-5; 7 bases agree with TRBD1. This CDR3 region has 16 residues. Germline trimming cut 4 bases from V and 1 base from J; bases unmatched to any gene: 10. The V gene's germline CDR1 is SGDLS and CDR2 YYNGEE. For the CDR3, the DNA is TGTGCCAGCAGCTCCGACCCCAACAGGGGCCAAGAGACCCAGTACTTC. Translated: CASSSDPNRGQETQYF. Full variable domain (remainder filled in from reference TRBV9 and TRBJ2-5): DSGVTQTPKHLITATGQRVTLRCSPRSGDLSVYWYQQSLDQGLQFLIQYYNGEERAKGNILERFSAQQFPDLHSELNLSSLELGDSALYFCASSSDPNRGQETQYFGPGTRLLVL.

The table lists this clonotype with many counts. J is TRBJ1-2 and V is TRBV4-1; D gene ambiguous. Trimming took off 1 base at V and 12 bases at J, with 27 bases between the two ends. The CDR3 is 17 amino acids. The germline CDR1 and CDR2 sequences are MGHRA and YSYEKL. The DNA for the CDR3 is TGCGCCAGCAGCCAAGCCACCCCCCGAGGAGACGCCGCGTATAACACCTTC. It translates to CASSQATPRGDAAYNTF.

This clonotype was detected only once. Possible read error: a much larger clone is one base away. A read error is likely, as this CDR3 ends without the conserved phenylalanine or tryptophan. V is TRBV5-4 and J is TRBJ1-1; D gene uncertain. The CDR3 has 11 amino acids. The germline V gene encodes CDR1 SGHNT and CDR2 YYREEE (reference sequence). V was shortened by 4 bases and J by 10 bases, with 11 bases between the two germline ends. The CDR3 DNA reads as TGTGCCAGCAGCCTGGGAGGTACAGCTTTCTAT. It codes for CASSLGGTAFY.

The chain joins TRBV5-4 to TRBJ2-7; no clear D. Judging by the DNA end, TRBJ2-1 fits better; the J call may be wrong. The CDR3 contains 13 residues. CDR1 and CDR2 from the germline V gene are SGHNT and YYREEE (reference sequence). This chain's CDR3 is CASSLDYAYEQFF. CDR3 nucleotide sequence: TGTGCCAGCAGCTTGGACTACGCCTACGAGCAGTTCTTC.

Comments on this clonotype: A much larger clone differs by one base, so this may be a read error. The CDR3 sequence: CARQTHFWGQNTGELFF. Here the CDR3 DNA reads TGTGCCAGACAGACCCATTTTTGGGGGCAGAACACCGGGGAGCTGTTTTTT. The chain links TRBV4-2 to TRBJ2-2, with D perhaps TRBD1 (6 bases). Trimming removed 9 bases from V and 1 base from J, with 21 bases in between. The CDR3 covers 17 residues. The germline gives CDR1 LGHNA, CDR2 YNFKEQ.

This clonotype has just a few counts. CDR3 nucleotides: TGTGCCAGCAGTGGGGACAGTGCACGCTACGAGCAGTACTTC. Its translation is CASSGDSARYEQYF. This chain uses TRBV28 with TRBJ2-7, with 7 bases matching TRBD1. V gave up 5 bases and J gave up 3 bases; unmatched junction bases: 7. The CDR3 is 14 residues long. Per the germline V gene, CDR1 is MDHEN and CDR2 is SYDVKM.

This clonotype was counted a single time. It may be a read error: a sequence one base away is much more abundant. The chain recombines TRBV29-1 with TRBJ2-3, with TRBD2 matching 11 bases. Trimming took 8 bases from V and 0 from J; bases not matched to a gene: 7. Germline CDR1 is SQVTM and CDR2 is ANQGSEA. The CDR3 contains 15 residues. CDR3 sequence reads: CSIAGGSASTDTQYF. As DNA, the CDR3 is TGCAGCATAGCGGGAGGGAGTGCTAGCACAGATACGCAGTATTTT.

This clonotype was counted only a few times. V and J are TRBV10-3 and TRBJ1-4; D is perhaps TRBD1 (6 bases). This CDR3 is 13 amino acids long. Between the trimmed V and J ends, which lost 3 bases and 4 bases, there was a span of 6 bases. From germline, CDR1 is ENHRY and CDR2 SYGVKD. This CDR3 is CAISDRGNEKLFF. Written as DNA, the CDR3 is TGTGCCATCAGTGACAGGGGTAATGAAAAACTGTTTTTT.